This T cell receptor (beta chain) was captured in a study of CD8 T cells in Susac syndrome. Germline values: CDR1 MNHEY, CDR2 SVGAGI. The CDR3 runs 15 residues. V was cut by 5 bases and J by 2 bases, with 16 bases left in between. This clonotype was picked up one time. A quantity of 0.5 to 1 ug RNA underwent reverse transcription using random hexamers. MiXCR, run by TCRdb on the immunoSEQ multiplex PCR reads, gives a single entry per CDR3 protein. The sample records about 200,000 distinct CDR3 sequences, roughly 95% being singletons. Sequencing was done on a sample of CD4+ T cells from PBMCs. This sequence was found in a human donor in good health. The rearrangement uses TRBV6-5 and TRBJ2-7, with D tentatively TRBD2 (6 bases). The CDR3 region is CASSQDRRETYEQYF. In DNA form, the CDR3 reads TGTGCCAGCAGTCAGGATAGGAGGGAGACCTACGAGCAGTACTTC.